The rows below give T cell receptor beta chains drawn from one sample of a study of tumor-infiltrating lymphocytes in oesophageal squamous cell carcinoma. TCRdb processed the PCR reads anew with MiXCR; each CDR3 protein has one entry. The table lists about 20,000 distinct CDR3 sequences, 40% to 45% of them singletons. Input material: normal esophageal tissue next to the tumor. The source is a male donor with esophageal squamous cell carcinoma. The CDR3 runs from the conserved cysteine through the conserved F or W. The D gene is left open where the match is weak. A clone size is listed for some rows: how often the clone was seen (once, few, many), or a class if it is expanded.

D,V,J,size,CDR3,DNA
TRBD2,TRBV5-1,TRBJ2-6,.,CASSLGRGGGANVLTF,TGCGCCAGCAGCTTGGGCCGCGGGGGTGGGGCCAACGTCCTGACTTTC
TRBD1,TRBV5-1,TRBJ1-1,.,CASSADPGTGVGEQYF,TGCGCCAGCAGCGCGGATCCCGGGACAGGGGTGGGCGAGCAGTACTTT
.,TRBV25-1,TRBJ1-5,many,CASSRGGSNQPQHF,TGTGCCAGCAGTCGGGGGGGCTCAAATCAGCCCCAGCATTTT
TRBD2,TRBV7-2,TRBJ2-1,.,CASSPRGGMNEQFF,TGTGCCAGCAGCCCCCGCGGGGGAATGAATGAGCAGTTCTTC
.,TRBV5-6,TRBJ1-1,few,CASSLDSHTEAFF,TGTGCCAGCAGCTTGGACAGCCACACTGAAGCTTTCTTT
TRBD1,TRBV20-1,TRBJ1-2,.,CSAPGQGYGYTF,TGCAGTGCTCCGGGACAGGGATATGGCTACACCTTC
.,TRBV11-3,TRBJ2-7,many,CASSPAGSYEQYF,TGTGCCAGCAGCCCCGCAGGCTCCTACGAGCAGTACTTC
TRBD2,TRBV7-2,TRBJ2-1,few,CASSLALTSGSLNEQFF,TGTGCCAGCAGCTTAGCGCTGACTAGCGGGAGTCTGAATGAGCAGTTCTTC
.,TRBV7-2,TRBJ1-2,.,CASSLGGASRSYTF,TGTGCCAGCAGCTTAGGGGGCGCGTCTCGGAGCTACACCTTC
.,TRBV7-2,TRBJ2-7,.,CASSDRYEQYF,TGTGCCAGCAGCGACCGCTACGAGCAGTACTTC
.,TRBV15,TRBJ2-5,.,CATSPGDRETQYF,TGTGCCACCAGCCCCGGGGACCGGGAGACCCAGTACTTC
.,TRBV10-3,TRBJ2-1,.,CAIRRQSYNEQFF,TGTGCCATCAGGCGGCAGAGCTACAATGAGCAGTTCTTC
.,TRBV7-2,TRBJ2-3,many,CASNRGASTDTQYF,TGTGCCAGCAACCGCGGGGCTAGCACAGATACGCAGTATTTT
TRBD1,TRBV7-3,TRBJ2-1,.,CASSTTTGRSYNEQFF,TGTGCCAGCAGCACCACGACAGGGCGCTCCTACAATGAGCAGTTCTTC
.,TRBV6-1,TRBJ2-3,many,CASSRGDTQYF,TGTGCCAGCAGTCGCGGAGATACGCAGTATTTT
TRBD2,TRBV7-6,TRBJ2-3,few,CASSSRRLAGAPGVDTQYF,TGTGCCAGCAGCTCCCGAAGACTAGCGGGAGCCCCAGGGGTAGATACGCAGTATTTT
.,TRBV7-6,TRBJ2-7,.,CASSLVSSNSYEQYF,TGTGCCAGCAGCTTAGTCTCCAGTAACTCCTACGAGCAGTACTTC
TRBD2,TRBV7-2,TRBJ2-5,.,CASSLVPGTSGETQYF,TGTGCCAGCAGCTTAGTACCGGGGACTAGCGGAGAGACCCAGTACTTC
TRBD2,TRBV4-1,TRBJ2-7,few,CASSQDLASGGYEQYF,TGCGCCAGCAGCCAAGATTTGGCTTCGGGGGGCTACGAGCAGTACTTC
TRBD1,TRBV19,TRBJ1-2,few,CASRTSRDRGTHNYGYTF,TGTGCCAGTAGAACTTCCCGGGACAGAGGCACTCATAACTATGGCTACACCTTC
.,TRBV23-1,TRBJ2-2,.,CASSQPGGDGELFF,TGCGCCAGCAGTCAACCCGGGGGCGACGGGGAGCTGTTTTTT
TRBD1,TRBV7-8,TRBJ2-1,medium-sized,CASRRRTGGMYEQFF,TGTGCCAGCAGGCGTCGGACAGGGGGAATGTATGAGCAGTTCTTC
.,TRBV11-1,TRBJ2-5,.,CASRTTGIGETQYF,TGTGCCAGCAGAACGACGGGAATTGGAGAGACCCAGTACTTC
.,TRBV5-1,TRBJ2-5,many,CATQGSDETQYF,TGCGCCACACAGGGTTCCGATGAGACCCAGTACTTC
TRBD2,TRBV12-3/TRBV12-4,TRBJ2-3,.,CASSLALAGGFPTDTQYF,TGTGCCAGCAGTTTAGCACTAGCGGGAGGGTTCCCCACAGATACGCAGTATTTT
TRBD2,TRBV20-1,TRBJ2-5,few,CSAPSGMETQYF,TGCAGTGCGCCTAGCGGGATGGAGACCCAGTACTTC
.,TRBV3-1,TRBJ2-7,.,CASSRRHLAYEQYF,TGTGCCAGCAGCCGGCGTCATCTCGCCTACGAGCAGTACTTC
.,TRBV7-8,TRBJ1-1,once,CASSLVGIMNTEAFF,TGTGCCAGCAGCTTAGTTGGGATAATGAACACTGAAGCTTTCTTT
TRBD1,TRBV5-1,TRBJ1-6,.,CASSIGQGANSPLHF,TGCGCCAGCAGCATAGGACAGGGGGCCAATTCACCCCTCCACTTT
.,TRBV28,TRBJ2-1,.,CASSSAGNGWNEQFF,TGTGCCAGCAGTTCGGCGGGAAATGGATGGAATGAGCAGTTCTTC
.,TRBV6-2/TRBV6-3,TRBJ2-1,few,CASISVYNEQFF,TGTGCCAGCATCTCGGTTTACAATGAGCAGTTCTTC
.,TRBV6-1,TRBJ2-7,.,CASLQRSSYNEQYF,TGTGCCAGCTTACAGAGGAGCTCCTACAATGAGCAGTACTTC
.,TRBV7-6,TRBJ2-1,few,CASSLSGLSVNEQFF,TGTGCCAGCAGCTTATCGGGATTGTCGGTGAATGAGCAGTTCTTC
TRBD1,TRBV5-1,TRBJ2-7,many,CASSHNRGDEQYF,TGCGCCAGCAGCCACAACAGGGGAGACGAGCAGTACTTC
TRBD2,TRBV27,TRBJ2-1,.,CASSFWGGSSYNEQFF,TGTGCCAGCAGTTTCTGGGGCGGGAGCTCCTACAATGAGCAGTTCTTC
TRBD1,TRBV6-2/TRBV6-3,TRBJ2-3,.,CASRLDRGRADTQYF,TGTGCCAGCAGACTTGACAGGGGGCGAGCAGATACGCAGTATTTT
TRBD1,TRBV7-6,TRBJ2-1,.,CASSSIIGQGGINEQFF,TGTGCCAGCAGCTCAATTATCGGACAGGGGGGTATCAATGAGCAGTTCTTC
.,TRBV7-2,TRBJ1-1,.,CASSLRAEAFF,TGTGCCAGCAGCCTTAGGGCTGAAGCTTTCTTT
.,TRBV6-4,TRBJ1-1,many,CASSDSSRGTEAFF,TGTGCCAGCAGTGACTCTAGTAGGGGCACTGAAGCTTTCTTT
TRBD2,TRBV7-2,TRBJ2-1,few,CASSLVGAGGRNEQFF,TGTGCCAGCAGCTTAGTCGGAGCGGGAGGAAGGAATGAGCAGTTCTTC
TRBD1,TRBV28,TRBJ1-5,many,CASGDSPYQPQHF,TGTGCCAGTGGGGACAGCCCGTATCAGCCCCAGCATTTT